The T cell receptor (beta chain) under discussion was sequenced for a study of blood T cell repertoires in COVID-19. In the study overall: Some COVID-19 samples were acute and others convalescent; all came from the United States, Italy and Spain.

The germline gives CDR1 MNHEY, CDR2 SVGEGT. The CDR3 has 13 amino acids. The V gene lost 5 bases and the J gene lost 6 bases, with 10 bases spanning the gap. Original processing methods: Amplification of reference gene primers was used by the study to estimate nucleated cell counts. The repertoire was sequenced with immunoSEQ multiplex PCR; TCRdb's copy has only in-frame clones and lacks some. V, J and clone size were drawn from that table, and D and trimming were deduced from the DNA. The profile covers about 220,000 clones, with 60% to 85% appearing a single time and 5.5% to 8.5% taken by the ten largest.

The chain is built from TRBV6-2 or TRBV6-3 and TRBJ2-2, with D unresolved. Sequencing was done on a sample of peripheral blood. The sequence was collected from a woman aged 70-85 years with acute or convalescent COVID-19. Here the CDR3 reads CASSQRVPGELFF. The CDR3 region has the DNA TGTGCCAGCAGTCAACGGGTTCCCGGGGAGCTGTTTTTT.